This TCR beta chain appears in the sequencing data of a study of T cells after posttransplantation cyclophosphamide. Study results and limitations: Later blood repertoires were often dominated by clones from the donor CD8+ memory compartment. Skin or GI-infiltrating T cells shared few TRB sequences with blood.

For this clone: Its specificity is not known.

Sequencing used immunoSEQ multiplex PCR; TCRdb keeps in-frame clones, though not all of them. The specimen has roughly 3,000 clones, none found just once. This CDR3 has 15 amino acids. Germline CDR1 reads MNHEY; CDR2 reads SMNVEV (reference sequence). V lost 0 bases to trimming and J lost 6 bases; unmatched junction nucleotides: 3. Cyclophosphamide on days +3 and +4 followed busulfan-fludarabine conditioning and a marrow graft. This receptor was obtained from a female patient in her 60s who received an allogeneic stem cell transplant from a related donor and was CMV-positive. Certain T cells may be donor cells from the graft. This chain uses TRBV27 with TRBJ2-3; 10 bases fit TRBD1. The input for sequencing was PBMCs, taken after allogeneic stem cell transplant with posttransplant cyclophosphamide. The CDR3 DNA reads TGTGCCAGCAGTTTATCCGACAGGGGGCGGGATACGCAGTATTTT. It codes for CASSLSDRGRDTQYF.